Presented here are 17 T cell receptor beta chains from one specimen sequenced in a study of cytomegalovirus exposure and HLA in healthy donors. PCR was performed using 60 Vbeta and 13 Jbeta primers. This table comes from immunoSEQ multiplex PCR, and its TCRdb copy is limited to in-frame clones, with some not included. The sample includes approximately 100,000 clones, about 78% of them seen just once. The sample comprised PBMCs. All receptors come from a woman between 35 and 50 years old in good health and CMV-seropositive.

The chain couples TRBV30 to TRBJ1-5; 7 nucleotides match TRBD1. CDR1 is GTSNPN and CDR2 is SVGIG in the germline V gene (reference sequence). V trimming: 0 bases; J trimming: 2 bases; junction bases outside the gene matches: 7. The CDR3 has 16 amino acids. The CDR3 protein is CAWSVVGGGGNQPQHF. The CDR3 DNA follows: TGTGCCTGGAGTGTGGTAGGGGGCGGCGGCAATCAGCCCCAGCATTTT.

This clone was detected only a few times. The CDR3 reads CASSLQGFEQFF. CDR3 DNA: TGTGCCAGCAGCTTGCAGGGGTTTGAGCAGTTCTTC. The V call is TRBV7-9, the J call TRBJ2-1; tentative D call: TRBD1 (6 bases). V was cut by 3 bases and J by 9 bases, with 9 bases left in between. The CDR3 covers 12 residues. The germline V gene encodes CDR1 SEHNR and CDR2 FQNEAQ (reference sequence).

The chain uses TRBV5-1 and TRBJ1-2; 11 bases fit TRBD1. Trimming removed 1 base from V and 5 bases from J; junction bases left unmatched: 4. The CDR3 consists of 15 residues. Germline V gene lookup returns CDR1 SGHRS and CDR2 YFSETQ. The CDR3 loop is CASSLTDRGQYGYTF. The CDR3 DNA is TGCGCCAGCAGCTTGACGGACAGGGGGCAGTATGGCTACACCTTC.

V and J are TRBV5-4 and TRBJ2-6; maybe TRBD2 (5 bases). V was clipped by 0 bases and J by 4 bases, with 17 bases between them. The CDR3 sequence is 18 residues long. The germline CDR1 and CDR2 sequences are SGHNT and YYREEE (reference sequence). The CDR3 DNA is TGTGCCAGCAGCTTGGCCTCGCGAGGGCAGCCCGGGGCCAACGTCCTGACTTTC. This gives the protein CASSLASRGQPGANVLTF. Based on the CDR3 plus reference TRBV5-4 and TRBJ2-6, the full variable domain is ETGVTQSPTHLIKTRGQQVTLRCSSQSGHNTVSWYQQALGQGPQFIFQYYREEENGRGNFPPRFSGLQFPNYSSELNVNALELDDSALYLCASSLASRGQPGANVLTFGAGSRLTVL.

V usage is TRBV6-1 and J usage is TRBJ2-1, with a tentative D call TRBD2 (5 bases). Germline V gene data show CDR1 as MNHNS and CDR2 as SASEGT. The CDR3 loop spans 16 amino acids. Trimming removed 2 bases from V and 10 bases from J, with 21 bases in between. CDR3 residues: CASSESSLGRSGEQFF. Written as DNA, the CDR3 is TGTGCCAGCAGTGAATCGTCCCTTGGCCGGAGCGGAGAGCAGTTCTTC.

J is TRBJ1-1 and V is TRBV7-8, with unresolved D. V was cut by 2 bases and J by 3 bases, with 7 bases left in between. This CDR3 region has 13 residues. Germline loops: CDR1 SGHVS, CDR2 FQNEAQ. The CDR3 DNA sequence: TGTGCCAGCAGCTTAAGGAGGGACACTGAAGCTTTCTTT. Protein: CASSLRRDTEAFF.

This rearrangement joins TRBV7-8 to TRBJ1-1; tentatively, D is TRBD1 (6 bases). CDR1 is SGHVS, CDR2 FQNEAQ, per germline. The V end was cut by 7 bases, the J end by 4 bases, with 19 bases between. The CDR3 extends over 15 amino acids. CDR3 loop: CASTPAGARRTEAFF. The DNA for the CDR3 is TGTGCCAGCACCCCCGCAGGGGCGCGGCGCACTGAAGCTTTCTTT.

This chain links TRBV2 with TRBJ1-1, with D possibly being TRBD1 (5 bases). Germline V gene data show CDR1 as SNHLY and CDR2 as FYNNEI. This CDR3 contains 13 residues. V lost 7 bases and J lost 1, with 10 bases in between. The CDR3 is CASNWQGNTEAFF. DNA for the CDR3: TGTGCCAGCAATTGGCAGGGGAACACTGAAGCTTTCTTT. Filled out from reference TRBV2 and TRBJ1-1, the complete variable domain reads EPEVTQTPSHQVTQMGQEVILRCVPISNHLYFYWYRQILGQKVEFLVSFYNNEISEKSEIFDDQFSVERPDGSNFTLKIRSTKLEDSAMYFCASNWQGNTEAFFGQGTRLTVV.

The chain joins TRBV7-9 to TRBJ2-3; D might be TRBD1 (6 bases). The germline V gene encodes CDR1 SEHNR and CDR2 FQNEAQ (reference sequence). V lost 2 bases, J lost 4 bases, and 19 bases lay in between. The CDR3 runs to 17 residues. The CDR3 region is CASSLRSTGRTPDTQYF. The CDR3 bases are TGTGCCAGCAGCTTAAGGTCGACAGGCCGTACCCCAGATACGCAGTATTTT.

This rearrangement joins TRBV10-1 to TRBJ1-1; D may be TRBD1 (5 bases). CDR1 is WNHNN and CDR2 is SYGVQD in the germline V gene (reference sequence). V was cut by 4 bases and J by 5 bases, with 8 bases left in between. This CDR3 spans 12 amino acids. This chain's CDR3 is CASSGRGTEAFF. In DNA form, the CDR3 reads TGCGCCAGCAGTGGACGGGGGACTGAAGCTTTCTTT.

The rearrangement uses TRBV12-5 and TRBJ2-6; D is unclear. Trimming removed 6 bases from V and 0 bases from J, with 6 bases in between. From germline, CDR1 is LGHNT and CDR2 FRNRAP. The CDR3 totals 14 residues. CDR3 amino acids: CASGAPSGANVLTF. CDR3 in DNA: TGTGCTAGTGGAGCCCCCTCTGGGGCCAACGTCCTGACTTTC.

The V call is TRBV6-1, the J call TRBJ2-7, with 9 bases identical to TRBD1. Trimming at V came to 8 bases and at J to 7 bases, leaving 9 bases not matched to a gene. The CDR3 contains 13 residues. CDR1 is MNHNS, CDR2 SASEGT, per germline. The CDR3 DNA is TGTGCCAGCTCTCAATGGACAGGGGATGAGCAGTACTTC. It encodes CASSQWTGDEQYF.

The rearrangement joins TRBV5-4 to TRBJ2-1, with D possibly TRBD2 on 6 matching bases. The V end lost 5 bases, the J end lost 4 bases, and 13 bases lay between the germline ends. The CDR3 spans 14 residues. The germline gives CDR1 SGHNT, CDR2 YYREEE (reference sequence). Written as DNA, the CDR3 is TGTGCCAGCAGAAGACTAGTTGGGTACAATGAGCAGTTCTTC. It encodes CASRRLVGYNEQFF.

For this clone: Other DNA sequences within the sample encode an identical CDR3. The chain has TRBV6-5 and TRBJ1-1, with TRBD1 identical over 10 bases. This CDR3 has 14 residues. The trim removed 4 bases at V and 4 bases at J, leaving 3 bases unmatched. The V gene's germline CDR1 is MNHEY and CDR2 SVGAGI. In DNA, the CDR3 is TGTGCCAGCAGTTTAAGGACAGGGGGCACTGAAGCTTTCTTT. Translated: CASSLRTGGTEAFF.

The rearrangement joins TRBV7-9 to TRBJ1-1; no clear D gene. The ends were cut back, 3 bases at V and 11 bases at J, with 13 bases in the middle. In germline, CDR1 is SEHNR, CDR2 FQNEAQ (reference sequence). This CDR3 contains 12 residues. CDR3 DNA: TGTGCCAGCAGCTTTGCATGGGGAGGCGCTTTCTTT. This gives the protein CASSFAWGGAFF.

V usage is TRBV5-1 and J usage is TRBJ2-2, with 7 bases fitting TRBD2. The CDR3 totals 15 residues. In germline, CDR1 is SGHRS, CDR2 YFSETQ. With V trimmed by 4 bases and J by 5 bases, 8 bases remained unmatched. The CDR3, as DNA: TGCGCCAGCAGCGTGACTAGCCTTGGGACCGGGGAGCTGTTTTTT. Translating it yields CASSVTSLGTGELFF.

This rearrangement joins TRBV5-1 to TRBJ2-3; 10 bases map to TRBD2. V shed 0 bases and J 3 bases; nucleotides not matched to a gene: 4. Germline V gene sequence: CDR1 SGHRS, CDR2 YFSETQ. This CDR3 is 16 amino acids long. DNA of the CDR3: TGCGCCAGCAGCTTGGGAGCTAGCGGGGGTACAGATACGCAGTATTTT. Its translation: CASSLGASGGTDTQYF.